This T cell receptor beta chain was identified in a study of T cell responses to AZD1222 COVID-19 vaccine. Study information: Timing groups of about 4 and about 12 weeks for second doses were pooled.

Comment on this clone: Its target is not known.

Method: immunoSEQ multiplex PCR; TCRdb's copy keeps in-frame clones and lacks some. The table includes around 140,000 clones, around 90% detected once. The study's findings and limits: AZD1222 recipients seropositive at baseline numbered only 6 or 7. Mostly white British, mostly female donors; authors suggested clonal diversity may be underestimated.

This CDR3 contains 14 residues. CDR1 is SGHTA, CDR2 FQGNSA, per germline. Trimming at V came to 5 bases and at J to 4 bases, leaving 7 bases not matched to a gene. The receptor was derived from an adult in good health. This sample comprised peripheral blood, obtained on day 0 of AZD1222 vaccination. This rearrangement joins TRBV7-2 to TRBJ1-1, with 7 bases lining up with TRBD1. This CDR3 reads CASSPRQGGTEAFF. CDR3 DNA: TGTGCCAGCAGCCCCCGACAGGGAGGCACTGAAGCTTTCTTT.